These T cell receptor beta chains were read from a single sample in a study of T cell responses to AZD1222 COVID-19 vaccine. The data were produced by immunoSEQ multiplex PCR, yet TCRdb's version contains in-frame clones alone and is incomplete. Of about 150,000 clones detected, 80% to 90% appear once; the ten largest clones hold about 5%. Sequenced material: peripheral blood, taken on day 0 of AZD1222 vaccination. The receptors originated from an adult in good health. Each CDR3 is given with its conserved first and last residue. Each record gives: J gene, V gene, clone size, D gene, CDR3 protein, CDR3 DNA. A D gene is named only where the DNA matches it firmly. Only part of the rows carry a size: once, few, many, or a class if the clone is expanded.

>TRBJ2-3|TRBV5-1|.|TRBD2
CASSLLAVGGTDTQYF
TGCGCCAGCAGCTTACTAGCGGTCGGGGGCACAGATACGCAGTATTTT
>TRBJ1-3|TRBV5-6|.|TRBD1
CASSLALGQGVNTIYF
TGTGCCAGCAGCTTGGCCCTAGGACAGGGTGTGAACACCATATATTTT
>TRBJ2-5|TRBV3-1/TRBV3-2|.|TRBD1
CASSQVGTGGPQETQYF
TGTGCCAGCAGCCAAGTGGGGACAGGGGGACCACAAGAGACCCAGTACTTC
>TRBJ2-2|TRBV19|.|.
CASSFGTFTTGELFF
TGTGCCAGTAGCTTCGGGACATTTACTACCGGGGAGCTGTTTTTT
>TRBJ1-1|TRBV7-9|few|.
CASSLDSRTEAFF
TGTGCCAGCAGCTTAGACAGTAGGACTGAAGCTTTCTTT
>TRBJ1-1|TRBV7-9|.|.
CASSSLTGNTEAFF
TGTGCCAGCAGCTCACTAACAGGGAACACTGAAGCTTTCTTT
>TRBJ1-1|TRBV5-1|.|.
CASSRGAGNTEAFF
TGCGCCAGCAGCCGGGGGGCGGGGAACACTGAAGCTTTCTTT
>TRBJ2-1|TRBV7-6|.|.
CASTVARGSIFF
.
>TRBJ1-4|TRBV30|.|.
CAWSVLGQLNEKLFF
TGTGCCTGGAGTGTACTAGGGCAGTTAAATGAAAAACTGTTTTTT
>TRBJ2-7|TRBV6-5|.|.
CASIRLEGGYEQYF
TGTGCCAGCATAAGACTGGAGGGGGGATACGAGCAGTACTTC
>TRBJ1-2|TRBV7-9|few|.
CASSGRDTFYLYGYTF
TGTGCCAGCAGCGGCCGGGACACCTTTTATCTCTATGGCTACACCTTC
>TRBJ2-1|TRBV7-2|.|.
CASSLGTNNEQFF
TGTGCCAGCAGCTTAGGGACTAACAATGAGCAGTTCTTC
>TRBJ2-5|TRBV28|.|.
CATEESGREETQYF
TGTGCCACCGAGGAGTCAGGGCGAGAGGAGACCCAGTACTTC
>TRBJ2-7|TRBV3-1/TRBV3-2|.|.
CASSQEGGEQYF
TGTGCCAGCAGCCAAGAAGGAGGCGAGCAGTACTTC
>TRBJ1-1|TRBV27|.|.
CASSLSGVVTEAFF
TGTGCCAGCAGTCTCAGTGGGGTAGTCACTGAAGCTTTCTTT
>TRBJ2-5|TRBV7-2|.|.
CASSTPGGGGETQYF
TGTGCCAGCAGCACCCCAGGGGGTGGGGGGGAGACCCAGTACTTC
>TRBJ1-6|TRBV23-1|.|TRBD1
CASSQRDRASPLHF
TGCGCCAGCAGTCAAAGGGACAGGGCTTCACCCCTCCACTTT
>TRBJ2-1|TRBV20-1|.|TRBD2
CSASPGTSGYNEQFF
TGCAGTGCTAGTCCCGGGACTAGCGGGTACAATGAGCAGTTCTTC
>TRBJ2-7|TRBV19|.|.
CASSLRGRGLYEQYF
TGTGCCAGTAGTCTCCGCGGCAGGGGTCTCTACGAGCAGTACTTC
>TRBJ2-1|TRBV7-2|.|TRBD2
CASSLATRTSGRGYNEQFF
TGTGCCAGCAGCTTAGCGACCCGGACTAGCGGGAGGGGGTACAATGAGCAGTTCTTC
>TRBJ2-5|TRBV2|.|.
CASSPYAETQYF
TGTGCCAGCAGCCCTTATGCGGAGACCCAGTACTTC
>TRBJ1-2|TRBV6-1|once|.
CASSEGGVDGYTF
TGTGCCAGCAGTGAAGGAGGGGTCGATGGCTACACCTTC